The TCR beta chain described here comes from a study of blood T cell repertoires in COVID-19. Measured with immunoSEQ multiplex PCR; TCRdb has only the in-frame clones, and not every one. Here the sample spans under 140,000 clones, 76% being singletons. CDR1 GTSNPN and CDR2 SVGIG come from the germline V gene (reference sequence). V shed 5 bases and J 2 bases; nucleotides not matched to a gene: 0. This CDR3 is built from 12 residues. Sequenced: peripheral blood. The TCR sequence derives from a woman older than 75 with acute or convalescent COVID-19. The chain recombines TRBV30 with TRBJ2-5; 9 bases map to TRBD1. In DNA, the CDR3 is TGTGCCTGGGACAGGGGGCAAGAGACCCAGTACTTC. As protein: CAWDRGQETQYF.